This TCR beta chain was identified during a study of cytomegalovirus exposure and HLA in healthy donors. This CDR3 is built from 16 residues. V lost 0 bases to trimming and J lost 7 bases; unmatched junction nucleotides: 7. Germline CDR1 reads SGHNT; CDR2 reads YYREEE (reference sequence). The PCR used 60 Vbeta and 13 Jbeta primers. Sequenced by immunoSEQ multiplex PCR; TCRdb stores in-frame clones only, minus some. Of about 120,000 clones in the sample, roughly 80% are singletons; the top ten hold 2.5% to 3%. This clonotype was sampled from a woman aged 35 to 49 in good health and CMV-seropositive. The sample consisted of PBMCs. This chain links TRBV5-4 with TRBJ2-2; 9 bases match TRBD2. The CDR3, as DNA: TGTGCCAGCAGCTTGGAGGGCGGGGGGGCCGGCGGGGAGCTGTTTTTT. Translating gives CASSLEGGGAGGELFF.